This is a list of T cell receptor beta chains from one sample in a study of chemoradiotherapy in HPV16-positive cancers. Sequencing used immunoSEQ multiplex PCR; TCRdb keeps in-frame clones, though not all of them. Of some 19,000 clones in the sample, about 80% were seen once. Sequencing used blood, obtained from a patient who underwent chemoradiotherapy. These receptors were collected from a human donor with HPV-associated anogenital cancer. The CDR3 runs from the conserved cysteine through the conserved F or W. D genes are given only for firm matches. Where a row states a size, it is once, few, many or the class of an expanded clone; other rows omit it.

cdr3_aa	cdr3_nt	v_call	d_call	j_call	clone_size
CASSRGPGGGYNEQFF	TGTGCCAGCAGCAGGGGGCCGGGCGGGGGCTACAATGAGCAGTTCTTC	TRBV7-2	-	TRBJ2-1	-
CASSAGGSTDTQYF	TGCGCCAGCAGCGCCGGGGGGAGTACAGATACGCAGTATTTT	TRBV5-1	TRBD2	TRBJ2-3	-
CAISEGASGGTYEQYF	TGTGCCATCAGTGAAGGGGCTAGCGGGGGGACGTACGAGCAGTACTTC	TRBV10-3	TRBD2	TRBJ2-7	-
CASSPGQQAFF	TGTGCCAGCAGCCCTGGCCAACAAGCTTTCTTT	TRBV7-8	-	TRBJ1-1	-
CASSEARPLF	TGTGCCAGCAGTGAAGCCAGGCCACTGTTT	TRBV2	-	TRBJ1-6	-
CASSLDGMSYNEQFF	TGTGCCAGCAGCTTAGACGGTATGAGTTACAATGAGCAGTTCTTC	TRBV7-8	-	TRBJ2-1	once
CASSEVNNYGYTF	TGTGCCAGCAGTGAGGTCAACAACTATGGCTACACCTTC	TRBV2	-	TRBJ1-2	-
CASGTDYYGYTF	TGTGCCAGCGGGACAGACTATTATGGCTACACCTTC	TRBV28	TRBD1	TRBJ1-2	-
CASSLSPQGRGEQFF	TGCGCCAGCAGCTTGAGTCCACAGGGTAGAGGTGAGCAGTTCTTC	TRBV5-1	-	TRBJ2-1	-
CASSSDRVTGELFF	TGTGCCAGCAGCTCGGACAGGGTCACCGGGGAGCTGTTTTTT	TRBV11-2	TRBD1	TRBJ2-2	-
CASSIKGQGTYEQYF	TGTGCCAGTAGTATAAAAGGACAGGGAACCTACGAGCAGTACTTC	TRBV19	TRBD1	TRBJ2-7	-
CASILQGNSYEQYF	TGTGCCAGCATCCTGCAGGGCAACTCCTACGAGCAGTACTTC	TRBV2	-	TRBJ2-7	-
CASSRSFSGRFDNEQFF	TGTGCCAGCAGCCGGTCATTTAGCGGGAGATTCGACAATGAGCAGTTCTTC	TRBV7-8	TRBD2	TRBJ2-1	-
CASATGIYEQYF	TGTGCCAGCGCCACGGGGATCTACGAGCAGTACTTC	TRBV6-6	-	TRBJ2-7	-
CAISESSPGSTDTQYF	TGTGCCATCAGTGAAAGTAGTCCTGGTAGCACAGATACGCAGTATTTT	TRBV10-3	-	TRBJ2-3	-
CASSLRAGYTEAFF	TGTGCCAGCAGCTTACGGGCAGGGTACACTGAAGCTTTCTTT	TRBV7-9	-	TRBJ1-1	-
CASSFQGEVNEQFF	TGTGCCAGCAGTTTCCAGGGGGAGGTGAATGAGCAGTTCTTC	TRBV28	-	TRBJ2-1	once
CASSLGGPSEQYF	TGTGCCAGCAGCTTGGGCGGTCCCAGCGAGCAGTACTTC	TRBV5-6	-	TRBJ2-7	few
CASSFSDRGKVEAFF	TGTGCCAGCAGCTTTTCGGACAGGGGTAAGGTAGAAGCTTTCTTT	TRBV7-9	TRBD1	TRBJ1-1	-
CAISEGVGTAQETQYF	TGTGCCATCAGTGAGGGGGTCGGGACAGCTCAAGAGACCCAGTACTTC	TRBV10-3	TRBD1	TRBJ2-5	-
CAVQGGGSTYNEQFF	TGTGCCGTTCAAGGCGGGGGGTCTACTTACAATGAGCAGTTCTTC	TRBV2	TRBD2	TRBJ2-1	-
CASSDHYEQYF	TGTGCCAGCAGCGACCACTACGAGCAGTACTTC	TRBV9	-	TRBJ2-7	-
CASSFGRAPQPQHF	TGTGCCAGCAGCTTTGGGCGGGCCCCCCAGCCCCAGCATTTT	TRBV5-4	-	TRBJ1-5	-
CASSQVPGADTQYF	TGTGCCAGCAGCCAAGTGCCGGGCGCAGATACGCAGTATTTT	TRBV4-2	-	TRBJ2-3	-
CASGDTGGNTIYF	TGTGCCAGCGGGGACACCGGAGGAAACACCATATATTTT	TRBV6-1	-	TRBJ1-3	-
CASSGAGGLFF	TGCGCCAGCAGTGGAGCGGGCGGACTGTTTTTT	TRBV10-1	-	TRBJ1-4	-
CASSFSGGSEWYSEQFF	TGCGCCAGCAGCTTTAGCGGGGGCTCAGAGTGGTATAGTGAGCAGTTCTTC	TRBV5-1	TRBD2	TRBJ2-1	-
CASSDYPSGGFYEQYF	TGTGCCAGCAGTGACTATCCTAGCGGGGGGTTCTACGAGCAGTACTTC	TRBV6-1	TRBD2	TRBJ2-7	-